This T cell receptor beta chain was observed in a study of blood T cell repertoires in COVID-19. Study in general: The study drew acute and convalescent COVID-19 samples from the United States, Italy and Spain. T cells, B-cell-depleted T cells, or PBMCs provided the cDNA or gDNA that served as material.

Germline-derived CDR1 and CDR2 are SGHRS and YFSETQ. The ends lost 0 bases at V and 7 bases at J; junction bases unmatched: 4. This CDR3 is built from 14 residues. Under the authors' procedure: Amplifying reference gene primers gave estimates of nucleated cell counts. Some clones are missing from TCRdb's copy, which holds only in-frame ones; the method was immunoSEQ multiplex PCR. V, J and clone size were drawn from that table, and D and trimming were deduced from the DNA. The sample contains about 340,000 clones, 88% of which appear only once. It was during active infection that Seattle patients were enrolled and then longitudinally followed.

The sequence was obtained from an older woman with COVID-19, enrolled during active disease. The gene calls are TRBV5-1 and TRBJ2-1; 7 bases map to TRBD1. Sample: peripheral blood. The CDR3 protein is CASSLGQGFNEQFF. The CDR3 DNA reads TGCGCCAGCAGCTTGGGACAGGGCTTTAATGAGCAGTTCTTC. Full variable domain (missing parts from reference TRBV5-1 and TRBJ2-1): KAGVTQTPRYLIKTRGQQVTLSCSPISGHRSVSWYQQTPGQGLQFLFEYFSETQRNKGNFPGRFSGRQFSNSRSEMNVSTLELGDSALYLCASSLGQGFNEQFFGPGTRLTVL.